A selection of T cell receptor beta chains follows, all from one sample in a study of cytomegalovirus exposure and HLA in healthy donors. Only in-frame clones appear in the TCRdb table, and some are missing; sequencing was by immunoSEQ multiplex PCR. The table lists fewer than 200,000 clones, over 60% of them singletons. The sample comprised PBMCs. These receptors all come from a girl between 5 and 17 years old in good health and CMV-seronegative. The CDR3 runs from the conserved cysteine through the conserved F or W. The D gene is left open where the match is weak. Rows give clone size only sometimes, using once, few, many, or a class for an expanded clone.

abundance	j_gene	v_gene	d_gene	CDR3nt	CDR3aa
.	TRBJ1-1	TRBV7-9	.	TGTGCCAGCAGCCGGGGGGGGACTGAAGCTTTCTTT	CASSRGGTEAFF
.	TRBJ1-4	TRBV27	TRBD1	TGTGCCAGCAGTTTTCCGGGACAGGGCGAAAAACTGTTTTTT	CASSFPGQGEKLFF
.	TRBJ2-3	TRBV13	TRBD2	TGTGCCAGCAGCTTAGGGGCTAGCGGAAACTCAGGAACGCAGTATTTT	CASSLGASGNSGTQYF
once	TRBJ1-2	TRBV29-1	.	TGCAGCGGTGGAGGGGGGGATGGCTACACCTTC	CSGGGGDGYTF
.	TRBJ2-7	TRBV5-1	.	TGCGCCAGCTCTCCTAGTCCGCCTGCCTACGAGCAGTACTTC	CASSPSPPAYEQYF
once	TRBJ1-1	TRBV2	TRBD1	TGTGCCAGCGGGGGTACAGGGGGTTTTAGCACTGAAGCTTTCTTT	CASGGTGGFSTEAFF
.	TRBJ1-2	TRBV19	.	TGTGCCAGTAGTATAGGCAGGGGCTACACCTTC	CASSIGRGYTF
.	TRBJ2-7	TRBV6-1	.	TGTGCCAGCAGTGCAAGGGGCTCTAGCCGGGACTTAGCCTACGAGCAGTACTTC	CASSARGSSRDLAYEQYF
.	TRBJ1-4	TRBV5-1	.	TGCGCCAGCAGCTCCCAGGGCGCAACTAATGAAAAACTGTTTTTT	CASSSQGATNEKLFF
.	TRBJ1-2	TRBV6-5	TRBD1	TGTGCCAGCAGTTACTCAAACAGGGGACTTGGCTACACCTTC	CASSYSNRGLGYTF
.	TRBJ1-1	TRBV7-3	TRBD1	TGTGCCAGCAGCTTTAACGACAGGGGGAACACTGAAGCTTTCTTT	CASSFNDRGNTEAFF
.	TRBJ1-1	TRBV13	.	TGTGCCAGCAGCCGGGGGGGGAACACTGAAGCTTTCTTT	CASSRGGNTEAFF
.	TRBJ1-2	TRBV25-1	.	TGTGCCAGCAGTGAATCGGGGGAAGACTATGGCTACACCTTC	CASSESGEDYGYTF
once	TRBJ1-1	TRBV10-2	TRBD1	TGCGCCAGCACCATCGGACAGGGGACAGCTGAAGCTTTCTTT	CASTIGQGTAEAFF
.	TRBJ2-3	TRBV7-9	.	TGTGCCAGCAGCTTCCCTCTGGCGGGGCGCACAGATACGCAGTATTTT	CASSFPLAGRTDTQYF
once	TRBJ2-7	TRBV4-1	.	TGCGCCAGCAGCCAAGATTGGGCAGACAGTACCATCTACGAGCAGTACTTC	CASSQDWADSTIYEQYF
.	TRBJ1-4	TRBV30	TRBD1	TGTGCCTGGAGAGGACAGGGGAGGGAAAAACTGTTTTTT	CAWRGQGREKLFF
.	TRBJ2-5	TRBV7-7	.	TGTGCTAGCAGCCAAGACAGTGAAGAGACCCAGTACTTC	CASSQDSEETQYF
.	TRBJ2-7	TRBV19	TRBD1	TGTGCCAGTAGTGTCGCTGGACAGGGATCCTACGAGCAGTACTTC	CASSVAGQGSYEQYF
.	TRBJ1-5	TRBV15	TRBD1	TGTGCCACCAGCCTTTCCGACAGGGGAAATCAGCCCCAGCATTTT	CATSLSDRGNQPQHF
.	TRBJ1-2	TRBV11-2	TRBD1	TGTGCCAGCAGCACGGGGACAGGGTTGAACTATGGCTACACCTTC	CASSTGTGLNYGYTF
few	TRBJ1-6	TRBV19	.	TGTGCCAGTAGTATAGGCAGGGCTTCACCCCTCCACTTT	CASSIGRASPLHF
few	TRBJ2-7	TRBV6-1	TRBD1	TGTGCCAGCATGCCCGGGACAGAAGCCTACGAGCAGTACTTC	CASMPGTEAYEQYF
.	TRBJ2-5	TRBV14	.	TGTGCCAGCAGCCATCCGGAGCGAGCGGAAGAAGAGACCCAGTACTTC	CASSHPERAEEETQYF
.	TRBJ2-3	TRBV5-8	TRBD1	TGTGCCAGCAGCAAAGGGGGCCTCACAGATACGCAGTATTTT	CASSKGGLTDTQYF
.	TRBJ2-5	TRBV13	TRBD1	TGTGCCAGCAGCCGATTCGACAGGGCAGGAAGTGAGACCCAGTACTTC	CASSRFDRAGSETQYF
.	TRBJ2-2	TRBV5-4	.	TGTGCCAGCAGTCAAGCGGACACCGGGGAGCTGTTTTTT	CASSQADTGELFF
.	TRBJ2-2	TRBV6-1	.	TGTGCCAGCAGTGAAGCGCGGACCGGGGAGCTGTTTTTT	CASSEARTGELFF
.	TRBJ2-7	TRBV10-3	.	TGTGCCATCAGTCCAGGCTACGAGCAGTACTTC	CAISPGYEQYF
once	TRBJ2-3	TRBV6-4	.	TGTGCCAGCAGTGACGGAGTCGCGGATACGCAGTATTTT	CASSDGVADTQYF
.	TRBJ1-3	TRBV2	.	TGTGCCAGCAGTGACGGGGGGAGCTCTGGAAACACCACATATTTT	CASSDGGSSGNTTYF
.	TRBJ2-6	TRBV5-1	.	TGCGCCAGCAGCTTGCAATCAACAGCCCCTGGGGCCAACGTCCTGACTTTC	CASSLQSTAPGANVLTF
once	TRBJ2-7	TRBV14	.	TGTGCCAGCAGCCAAGGAGACGAGCAGTACTTC	CASSQGDEQYF
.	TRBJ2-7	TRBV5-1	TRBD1	TGCGCCAGCAGCACCGGGACAGGGGGCCCTGATTACGAGCAGTACTTC	CASSTGTGGPDYEQYF
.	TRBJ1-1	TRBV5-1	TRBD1	TGCGCCAGCAGCCTAGGACAGGGAGCGGGCAAACGGACTGAAGCTTTCTTT	CASSLGQGAGKRTEAFF
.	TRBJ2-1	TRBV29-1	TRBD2	TGCAGCGTTGATGGGACGGGAGGACAGTTCTTC	CSVDGTGGQFF
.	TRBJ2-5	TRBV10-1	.	TGCGCCAGCAGTGAGGGCCTGGGGAGGGGGGAGACCCAGTACTTC	CASSEGLGRGETQYF
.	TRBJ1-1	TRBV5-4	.	TGTGCCAGCAGCTTGGTCACTCTGAACACTGAAGCTTTCTTT	CASSLVTLNTEAFF
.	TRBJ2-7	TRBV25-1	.	TGTGCCAGCAGTGAGACGTATGGACATTCCCCCGAGCAGTACTTC	CASSETYGHSPEQYF
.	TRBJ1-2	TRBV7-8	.	TGTGCCAGCAGCCCCCCGGGTGCTAACTATGGCTACACCTTC	CASSPPGANYGYTF
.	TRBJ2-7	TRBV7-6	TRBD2	TGTGCCAGCAGCTTAGATGTAGCGGGCCAGTACGAGCAGTACTTC	CASSLDVAGQYEQYF
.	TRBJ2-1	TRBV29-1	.	TGCAGCGTTGAAGCTAGGGGTGGGACAGAGCAGTTCTTC	CSVEARGGTEQFF
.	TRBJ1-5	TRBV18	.	TGTGCCAGCTCTCGGACAGCGGATGAGCCCCAGCATTTT	CASSRTADEPQHF
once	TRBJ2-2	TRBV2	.	TGTGCCACCACCGAGGGTGGGCTGAACACCGGGGAGCTGTTTTTT	CATTEGGLNTGELFF
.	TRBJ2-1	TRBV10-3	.	TGTGCCATCAGATCAGATTCTTACAATGAGCAGTTCTTC	CAIRSDSYNEQFF
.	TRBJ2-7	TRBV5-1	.	TGCGCCAGCAGTCCTACGTGGAGCCTCGAGCAGTACTTC	CASSPTWSLEQYF